The present TCR beta chain was sequenced within a study of cytomegalovirus exposure and HLA in healthy donors. Study conclusions and caveats: Association of 15,000 to 20,000 TCR beta sequences with HLA alleles was found at 0.05 false discovery rate in a later analysis.

This CDR3 comprises 16 residues. CDR1 and CDR2 (germline): SGDLS, YYNGEE. Unmatched junction bases numbered 5, after V lost 4 bases and J lost 1 base. Details on this clone: The antigen is not known.

Use of 60 Vbeta and 13 Jbeta primers characterized the PCR. Measured with immunoSEQ multiplex PCR; TCRdb has only the in-frame clones, and not every one. Seen in this sample are 100,000 to 150,000 clones; the ten most common clones hold about 1.5%. This TCR was sampled from a woman aged 40 to 50 in good health and CMV-seropositive. V and J are TRBV9 and TRBJ2-1; 10 positions agree with TRBD2. The material sequenced was PBMCs. DNA of the CDR3: TGTGCCAGCAGCTTCGAGACTAGCGGGTCCTACAATGAGCAGTTCTTC. Protein product: CASSFETSGSYNEQFF.